This TCR beta chain was profiled in a study of T cell responses to AZD1222 COVID-19 vaccine. This clone was seen a single time. The CDR3 covers 14 residues. CDR1 LGHNA and CDR2 YSLEER come from the germline V gene. V lost 3 bases and J 2 bases, leaving 11 bases between the germline ends. Clones were sequenced by immunoSEQ multiplex PCR, and TCRdb holds only the in-frame ones, with some missing. The sample carries around 28,000 clones, 75% to 90% recorded once. This clonotype originated in an adult in good health. The genes are TRBV4-3 and TRBJ2-7; D is possibly TRBD2 (6 bases). Source: peripheral blood, taken on day 0 of AZD1222 vaccination. In DNA form, the CDR3 reads TGCGCCAGCAGCCACTTGCGGGGAGCCTACGAGCAGTACTTC. This encodes CASSHLRGAYEQYF.